A selection of T cell receptor beta chains follows, all from one sample in a study of neurological immune-mediated disorders. Using its own MiXCR run on the 5' RACE reads, TCRdb lists one record per CDR3 protein. Of just under 60,000 distinct CDR3 sequences listed, 2% to 2.5% are singletons. Sequenced material: PBMCs. These receptors all stem from a man aged 45-65 years with multiple sclerosis. CDR3s include the opening cysteine and the closing phenylalanine or tryptophan. Each record gives: D gene, clone size, J gene, V gene, CDR3 DNA, CDR3 protein. The D gene is left open where the match is weak. Only part of the rows carry a size: once, few, many, or a class if the clone is expanded.

D gene: -; clone size: many; J gene: TRBJ2-1; V gene: TRBV5-1; CDR3 DNA: TGCGCCAGCAGCTTGGGGTATAGTGAGCAGTTCTTC; CDR3 protein: CASSLGYSEQFF
D gene: TRBD2; clone size: many; J gene: TRBJ2-4; V gene: TRBV20-1; CDR3 DNA: TGCAGTGCTCCCCATAGCGGGGGAAACATTCAGTACTTC; CDR3 protein: CSAPHSGGNIQYF
D gene: -; clone size: many; J gene: TRBJ2-4; V gene: TRBV29-1; CDR3 DNA: TGCAGCGTAACCACTCAGAGAGCCAAAAACATTCAGTACTTC; CDR3 protein: CSVTTQRAKNIQYF
D gene: -; clone size: many; J gene: TRBJ2-2; V gene: TRBV3-1; CDR3 DNA: TGTGCCAGCAGCCAAGCCGCCAGGAGCACCGGGGAGCTGTTTTTT; CDR3 protein: CASSQAARSTGELFF
D gene: TRBD2; clone size: many; J gene: TRBJ2-2; V gene: TRBV7-3; CDR3 DNA: TGTGCCAGCAGCTTAACCTCGCTAGCGGGGGTCACCGGGGAGCTGTTTTTT; CDR3 protein: CASSLTSLAGVTGELFF
D gene: -; clone size: many; J gene: TRBJ2-7; V gene: TRBV27; CDR3 DNA: TGTGCCAGCAGCGTCCGAGCGGGCAACGAGCAGTACTTC; CDR3 protein: CASSVRAGNEQYF
D gene: TRBD1; clone size: -; J gene: TRBJ1-1; V gene: TRBV6-6; CDR3 DNA: TGTGCCAGCAGCCAAGCGACAGGGAGGAGAACTGAAGCTTTCTTT; CDR3 protein: CASSQATGRRTEAFF
D gene: TRBD1; clone size: many; J gene: TRBJ1-3; V gene: TRBV5-1; CDR3 DNA: TGCGCCAGCAGCGAGGGACAGGGATTTGGAAACACCATATATTTT; CDR3 protein: CASSEGQGFGNTIYF
D gene: -; clone size: many; J gene: TRBJ1-4; V gene: TRBV5-1; CDR3 DNA: TGCGCCAGCAGCTTCGACAGGCCAACTAATGAAAAACTGTTTTTT; CDR3 protein: CASSFDRPTNEKLFF
D gene: -; clone size: many; J gene: TRBJ1-2; V gene: TRBV7-9; CDR3 DNA: TGTGCCAGCAGCCCCACAGGAGCTTATGGCTACACCTTC; CDR3 protein: CASSPTGAYGYTF
D gene: TRBD2; clone size: many; J gene: TRBJ2-7; V gene: TRBV11-2; CDR3 DNA: TGTGCCAGCAGGTTCGGTGGGGGGACTAGCGTTACCCTAGGCTCCTACGAGCAGTACTTC; CDR3 protein: CASRFGGGTSVTLGSYEQYF
D gene: TRBD1; clone size: many; J gene: TRBJ1-4; V gene: TRBV2; CDR3 DNA: TGTGCCAGCAGACAGGGGAGTCAGGATGAAAAACTGTTTTTT; CDR3 protein: CASRQGSQDEKLFF
D gene: TRBD1; clone size: many; J gene: TRBJ1-2; V gene: TRBV20-1; CDR3 DNA: TGCAGTGCCGGGACAGCCGGCGGCTATGGCTACACCTTC; CDR3 protein: CSAGTAGGYGYTF
D gene: TRBD2; clone size: many; J gene: TRBJ2-2; V gene: TRBV7-2; CDR3 DNA: TGTGCCAGCAGCTTAGGACGGACTAGTATATACACCGGGGAGCTGTTTTTT; CDR3 protein: CASSLGRTSIYTGELFF
D gene: TRBD1; clone size: many; J gene: TRBJ1-4; V gene: TRBV5-1; CDR3 DNA: TGCGCCAGCAGCTTGGGGACAGGGGGGAGTGAAAAACTGTTTTTT; CDR3 protein: CASSLGTGGSEKLFF
D gene: -; clone size: many; J gene: TRBJ2-7; V gene: TRBV19; CDR3 DNA: TGTGCCAGTAGCCTCGACTCGAGCTCCTACGAGCAGTACTTC; CDR3 protein: CASSLDSSSYEQYF
D gene: TRBD1; clone size: many; J gene: TRBJ1-4; V gene: TRBV6-6; CDR3 DNA: TGTGCCAGCACCGATCCGGGACAGGGGCCTGAAGGGCTGTTTTTT; CDR3 protein: CASTDPGQGPEGLFF
D gene: -; clone size: many; J gene: TRBJ2-1; V gene: TRBV9; CDR3 DNA: TGTGCCAGCAGCGTAGCCGGTTACAATGAGCAGTTCTTC; CDR3 protein: CASSVAGYNEQFF
D gene: TRBD1; clone size: -; J gene: TRBJ1-5; V gene: TRBV6-6; CDR3 DNA: TGTGCCAGCAGTTCCCTGGACAGGGTGAATAATAAGACCCAGAATTTT; CDR3 protein: CASSSLDRVNNKTQNF
D gene: -; clone size: few; J gene: TRBJ1-6; V gene: TRBV5-1; CDR3 DNA: TGCGCCAGCAGCTTGCGGGTCATGGATTCACCCCTCCACTTT; CDR3 protein: CASSLRVMDSPLHF
D gene: TRBD1; clone size: medium-sized; J gene: TRBJ2-3; V gene: TRBV10-3; CDR3 DNA: TGTGCCATCAGGAAACAGGGGGCGAGCACAGATACGCAGTATTTT; CDR3 protein: CAIRKQGASTDTQYF
D gene: -; clone size: many; J gene: TRBJ2-1; V gene: TRBV25-1; CDR3 DNA: TGTGCCAGCAGTCTACGTAGGAGCTCCTACAATGAGCAGTTCTTC; CDR3 protein: CASSLRRSSYNEQFF
D gene: TRBD1; clone size: many; J gene: TRBJ2-1; V gene: TRBV12-3/TRBV12-4; CDR3 DNA: TGTGCCAGCAGTTCGGGACAGGGATCCTACAATGAGCAGTTCTTC; CDR3 protein: CASSSGQGSYNEQFF
D gene: -; clone size: few; J gene: TRBJ1-4; V gene: TRBV9; CDR3 DNA: TGTGCCAGCAGCGTAGCCCAGGGCCTAAATGAAAAACTGTTTTTT; CDR3 protein: CASSVAQGLNEKLFF
D gene: TRBD1; clone size: many; J gene: TRBJ2-2; V gene: TRBV6-6; CDR3 DNA: TGTGCCAGCAGTTACAGGCCAGGGGGAACCGGGGAGCTGTTTTTT; CDR3 protein: CASSYRPGGTGELFF
D gene: -; clone size: many; J gene: TRBJ1-2; V gene: TRBV30; CDR3 DNA: TGTGCCTGGAGTGTAGCCCCCATTCTCTATGGCTACACCTTC; CDR3 protein: CAWSVAPILYGYTF
D gene: -; clone size: many; J gene: TRBJ2-1; V gene: TRBV18; CDR3 DNA: TGTGCCAGCTCTAAACAAAATCGGGACAATGAGCAGTTCTTC; CDR3 protein: CASSKQNRDNEQFF
D gene: TRBD2; clone size: many; J gene: TRBJ2-1; V gene: TRBV9; CDR3 DNA: TGTGCCAGCAGCGTAGAACTAGCGGGGGGGTACAATGAGCAGTTCTTC; CDR3 protein: CASSVELAGGYNEQFF
D gene: -; clone size: many; J gene: TRBJ1-5; V gene: TRBV10-2; CDR3 DNA: TGCGCCAGCACAGGGGCTGCGGGCAATCAGCCCCAGCATTTT; CDR3 protein: CASTGAAGNQPQHF
D gene: -; clone size: many; J gene: TRBJ1-5; V gene: TRBV30; CDR3 DNA: TGTGCCTGCTCGGGACAAAGTCATCAGCCCCAGCATTTT; CDR3 protein: CACSGQSHQPQHF
D gene: TRBD1; clone size: many; J gene: TRBJ1-4; V gene: TRBV5-1; CDR3 DNA: TGCGCCAGCAGCGGAGACAGGGTTGGCCTCAATGAAAAACTGTTTTTT; CDR3 protein: CASSGDRVGLNEKLFF
D gene: -; clone size: many; J gene: TRBJ2-7; V gene: TRBV7-2; CDR3 DNA: TGTGCCAGCAGCTTAAAGGGAAGCGAGCAGTACTTC; CDR3 protein: CASSLKGSEQYF
D gene: TRBD2; clone size: many; J gene: TRBJ2-2; V gene: TRBV5-1; CDR3 DNA: TGCGCCAGCAGCTTGGGGCTAGCGGGGGCCCAGAACACCGGGGAGCTGTTTTTT; CDR3 protein: CASSLGLAGAQNTGELFF
D gene: -; clone size: many; J gene: TRBJ2-2; V gene: TRBV20-1; CDR3 DNA: TGCAGTGCCCTAGGGGGGGCAGCAACCGGGGAGCTGTTTTTT; CDR3 protein: CSALGGAATGELFF
D gene: TRBD2; clone size: many; J gene: TRBJ2-3; V gene: TRBV7-6; CDR3 DNA: TGTGCCAGCAGCGGTAGACTAGCGGGGGGCCCCACAGATACGCAGTATTTT; CDR3 protein: CASSGRLAGGPTDTQYF
D gene: -; clone size: many; J gene: TRBJ1-1; V gene: TRBV3-1; CDR3 DNA: TGTGCCAGCAGCTTTCAGGAGGGGAGCACTGAAGCTTTCTTT; CDR3 protein: CASSFQEGSTEAFF